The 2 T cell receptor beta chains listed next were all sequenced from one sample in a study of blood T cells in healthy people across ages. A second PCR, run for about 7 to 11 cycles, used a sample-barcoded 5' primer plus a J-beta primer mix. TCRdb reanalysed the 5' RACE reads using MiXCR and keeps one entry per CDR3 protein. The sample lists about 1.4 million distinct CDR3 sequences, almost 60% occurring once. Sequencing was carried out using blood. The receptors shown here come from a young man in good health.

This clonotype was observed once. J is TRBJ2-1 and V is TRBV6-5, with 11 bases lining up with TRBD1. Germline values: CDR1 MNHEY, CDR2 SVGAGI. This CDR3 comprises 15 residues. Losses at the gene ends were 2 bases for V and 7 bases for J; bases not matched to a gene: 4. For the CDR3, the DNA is TGTGCCAGCAGTTACGGACAGGGGGCAAGGAATGAGCAGTTCTTC. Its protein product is CASSYGQGARNEQFF.

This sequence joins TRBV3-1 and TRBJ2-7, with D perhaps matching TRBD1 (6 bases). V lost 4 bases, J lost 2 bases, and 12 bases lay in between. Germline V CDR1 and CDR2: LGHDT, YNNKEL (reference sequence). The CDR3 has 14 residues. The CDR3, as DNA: TGTGCCAGCAGCCGTGGAGACAGGACCTACGAGCAGTACTTC. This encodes CASSRGDRTYEQYF.